Detailed here is one T cell receptor (beta chain). Its antigen is undetermined. The data are from a study of cytomegalovirus exposure and HLA in healthy donors. Study-level background: Among the approximately 410 genotyped donors, approximately 80% were placed in the Caucasian-associated ancestry cluster. Findings and caveats of the study: Association with HLA alleles at 0.05 false discovery rate was found for 16,951 TCR beta sequences in a later analysis. TCR beta sequences reportedly predicted the HLA-A and HLA-B alleles of most subjects accurately. Among the sequence variants, a highly shared cluster was likely an artifact of sequencing.

Vbeta (60) and Jbeta (13) primers were used in the PCR. The table came from immunoSEQ multiplex PCR; TCRdb's copy has only in-frame clones and leaves some out. The sample shows around 150,000 clones, 70% to 80% of them seen only once. Unmatched junction bases numbered 12, after V lost 4 bases and J lost 6 bases. The CDR3 is made up of 16 amino acids. CDR1 is SGHRS, CDR2 YFSETQ, per germline. Sequencing was carried out using PBMCs. V usage is TRBV5-1 and J usage is TRBJ1-2; 10 bases fit TRBD1. The TCR was taken from a man in his thirties or forties in good health and CMV-seronegative. CDR3 in amino acids: CASSQELGTGAHGYTF. Here the CDR3 DNA reads TGCGCCAGCAGCCAAGAACTGGGGACAGGGGCTCATGGCTACACCTTC.